The next 21 T cell receptor beta chains were all read from a single sample in a study of T-cell memory formation after mild COVID-19. One entry per CDR3 protein, called by TCRdb with MiXCR from the 5' RACE reads. The table shows some 150,000 distinct CDR3 sequences, with 15% to 20% occurring only once. The sequenced sample consisted of PBMCs or a T cell subset sorted from them (not recorded which). These receptors came from an adult woman who had mild COVID-19 (a few samples of this study predate the infection). Cell type and time point are not known.

This chain uses TRBV12-3 or TRBV12-4 with TRBJ2-7, with TRBD1 identical over 8 bases. The CDR3 totals 16 residues. Losses at the gene ends were 5 bases for V and 2 bases for J; bases not matched to a gene: 11. As DNA, the CDR3 is TGTGCCAGCAGTATTCAAACAGGGGGAGTAACCTACGAGCAGTACTTC. Protein product: CASSIQTGGVTYEQYF.

This clonotype was observed a few times. The gene calls are TRBV19 and TRBJ2-7, with D perhaps matching TRBD1 or TRBD2 (5 bases each). V was cut by 6 bases and J by 5 bases, with 14 bases left in between. CDR1 LNHDA and CDR2 SQIVND come from the germline V gene (reference sequence). The CDR3 loop spans 13 amino acids. The CDR3 DNA reads as TGTGCCAGTAGCAGAGGGGTGGAGAACGAGCAGTACTTC. The encoded protein is CASSRGVENEQYF.

The chain recombines TRBV5-4 with TRBJ2-7; TRBD2 agrees at 12 bases. CDR1 and CDR2 from the germline V gene are SGHNT and YYREEE (reference sequence). V was pared by 3 bases and J by 0 bases, with 7 bases of the junction left unmatched. The CDR3 has 17 residues. This CDR3 is CASSSIKTSGSSYEQYF. The DNA of the CDR3 is TGTGCCAGCAGCTCCATCAAGACTAGCGGGAGCTCCTACGAGCAGTACTTC.

The CDR3 reads CASSQENTEAFF. The DNA of the CDR3 is TGCGCCAGCAGCCAAGAGAACACTGAAGCTTTCTTT. The chain employs TRBV5-1 and TRBJ1-1; D is unresolved. Germline-derived CDR1 and CDR2 are SGHRS and YFSETQ. The CDR3 totals 12 residues. Between the trimmed V and J ends, which lost 4 bases and 1 base, there was a span of 5 bases.

The V and J genes are TRBV29-1 and TRBJ2-1, with 7 bases aligning to TRBD2. The CDR3 extends over 11 amino acids. V lost 7 bases to trimming and J lost 5 bases; unmatched junction nucleotides: 2. From germline, CDR1 is SQVTM and CDR2 ANQGSEA. CDR3 DNA sequence: TGCAGCGCCGGGACTAACAATGAGCAGTTCTTC. Amino acids: CSAGTNNEQFF.

This clonotype turned up a few times. The chain couples TRBV7-3 to TRBJ2-5, with D unclear. The germline CDR1 and CDR2 sequences are SGHTA and FQGTGA. The germline V and J ends were trimmed by 5 bases and 7 bases, with 14 bases remaining between them. There are 13 residues in the CDR3. The CDR3 nucleotides read TGTGCCAGCAGCCCAAGGGAAGAGAGGACCCAGTACTTC. This sequence encodes CASSPREERTQYF.

This clonotype turned up a few times. This chain links TRBV6-2 or TRBV6-3 with TRBJ1-1; D is unclear. This CDR3 region has 14 residues. The germline V gene encodes CDR1 MNHEY and CDR2 SVGEGT. Trimming left V 0 bases short and J 5 bases short, with 10 bases between. CDR3 region: CASSYSPLGTEAFF. The CDR3 coding sequence is TGTGCCAGCAGTTACTCTCCCCTTGGGACTGAAGCTTTCTTT.

The V gene is TRBV12-3 or TRBV12-4, the J gene TRBJ1-4; TRBD1 might be the D (6 bases). The CDR3 covers 16 residues. The germline V and J ends were trimmed by 3 bases and 7 bases, with 18 bases remaining between them. Written as DNA, the CDR3 is TGTGCCAGCAGTTTTAGCGGCCCCAGGGGTGGTGAAAAACTGTTTTTT. It specifies CASSFSGPRGGEKLFF.

This chain links TRBV3-1 with TRBJ1-2, with a weak D call TRBD1 (6 bases). V was shortened by 1 base and J by 7 bases, with 13 bases between the two germline ends. This CDR3 has 14 amino acids. Germline V lookup: CDR1 LGHDT, CDR2 YNNKEL (reference sequence). This CDR3 is CASSQVQGYGGYTF. In DNA, the CDR3 is TGTGCCAGCAGCCAAGTTCAGGGGTACGGTGGCTACACCTTC.

The rearrangement links TRBV7-9 to TRBJ1-3; TRBD1 agrees at 10 bases. Trimming took 7 bases from V and 4 from J; bases not matched to a gene: 10. The CDR3 runs 16 residues. Germline CDR1 SEHNR, CDR2 FQNEAQ (reference sequence). CDR3 DNA sequence: TGTGCCAGCACCCGGACAGGGGGTTTGGGCGGAAACACCATATATTTT. Protein sequence: CASTRTGGLGGNTIYF.

The genes are TRBV3-1 and TRBJ2-7; 9 bases are shared with TRBD1. Germline V gene data show CDR1 as LGHDT and CDR2 as YNNKEL (reference sequence). The V gene end was trimmed by 1 base and the J gene end by 6 bases; junction bases not matched to a gene: 7. This CDR3 has 15 residues. The CDR3 DNA reads as TGTGCCAGCAGCCAAGGGCCGGGACAGGGTCGCGAGCAGTACTTC. This sequence encodes CASSQGPGQGREQYF.

V usage is TRBV18 and J usage is TRBJ1-4; 11 bases are shared with TRBD1. The CDR3 is made up of 14 amino acids. With 4 bases clipped from V and 6 bases from J, the junction kept 1 base outside the gene matches. Per the germline V gene, CDR1 is KGHSH and CDR2 is LQKENI. In DNA, the CDR3 is TGTGCCAGCTCACGGACAGGGGGCTATGAAAAACTGTTTTTT. It yields the protein CASSRTGGYEKLFF.

This clonotype was seen a few times. This sequence joins TRBV7-9 and TRBJ2-5, with D hard to call. The V gene's germline CDR1 is SEHNR and CDR2 FQNEAQ (reference sequence). Trimming pared 1 base from V and 2 bases from J, leaving 11 bases between. This CDR3 comprises 15 residues. The CDR3 is CASSLGTLVQETQYF. The CDR3 DNA reads TGTGCCAGCAGCTTAGGTACCCTCGTTCAAGAGACCCAGTACTTC. Complete variable domain (other parts from reference TRBV7-9 and TRBJ2-5): DTGVSQNPRHKITKRGQNVTFRCDPISEHNRLYWYRQTLGQGPEFLTYFQNEAQLEKSRLLSDRFSAERPKGSFSTLEIQRTEQGDSAMYLCASSLGTLVQETQYFGPGTRLLVL.

V is TRBV12-3 or TRBV12-4 and J is TRBJ2-1; 8 bases map to TRBD1. This CDR3 has 15 amino acids. Unmatched junction bases numbered 7, after V lost 5 bases and J lost 4 bases. The CDR3 protein is CASSRGTGFYNEQFF. DNA of the CDR3: TGTGCCAGCAGTAGAGGGACAGGTTTTTACAATGAGCAGTTCTTC.

This clonotype was detected a few times. This chain joins TRBV10-3 and TRBJ2-7; tentatively, D is TRBD2 (5 bases). Germline values: CDR1 ENHRY, CDR2 SYGVKD. The CDR3 totals 16 residues. V was cut by 3 bases and J by 3 bases, with 18 bases left in between. CDR3 region: CAISDYGYGGDYEQYF. CDR3 sequence (DNA): TGTGCCATCAGTGATTACGGTTATGGAGGCGACTACGAGCAGTACTTC.

The gene calls are TRBV4-3 and TRBJ2-6; 7 bases are a match to TRBD1. Germline CDR1 reads LGHNA; CDR2 reads YSLEER. The CDR3 sequence is 17 residues long. The V and J ends lost 1 base and 0 bases, in that order; junction bases with no gene match: 3. The CDR3 DNA reads TGCGCCAGCAGCCAAGGACAGGGCAGCTCTGGGGCCAACGTCCTGACTTTC. Protein: CASSQGQGSSGANVLTF.

V is TRBV6-5 and J is TRBJ1-1; D call uncertain. The ends were cut back, 7 bases at V and 4 bases at J, with 19 bases in the middle. CDR3 size: 15 residues. Germline assignment: CDR1 MNHEY and CDR2 SVGAGI. CDR3 sequence: CASTKGGGQATEAFF. For the CDR3, the DNA is TGTGCCAGCACTAAAGGAGGCGGCCAGGCCACTGAAGCTTTCTTT.

The gene calls are TRBV12-3 or TRBV12-4 and TRBJ1-5; D is possibly TRBD1 (6 bases). With 6 bases removed from V and 6 bases from J, the gap between germline ends came to 15 bases. This CDR3 comprises 14 residues. The CDR3 loop is CASREDSPGQPQHF. The CDR3 DNA is TGTGCCAGCAGGGAGGACAGCCCAGGTCAGCCCCAGCATTTT.

V gene TRBV4-2 combines with J gene TRBJ2-6, with 8 bases fitting TRBD1. The J segment lost 4 bases and the V segment lost 4 bases, leaving 9 bases of the junction unmatched. This CDR3 is built from 17 residues. Germline CDR1 and CDR2: LGHNA and YNFKEQ. The CDR3 loop reads CASSPGQALLGANVLTF. The CDR3 DNA reads TGTGCCAGCAGCCCGGGACAGGCTTTACTAGGGGCCAACGTCCTGACTTTC.

This clonotype was found once. The chain links TRBV12-3 or TRBV12-4 to TRBJ1-5; no clear D gene. The ends were cut back, 6 bases at V and 3 bases at J, with 18 bases in the middle. The CDR3 totals 16 residues. Here the CDR3 DNA reads TGTGCCAGCAGCCCCAAGGGCGGGCCCCCCAATCAGCCCCAGCATTTT. Translation gives CASSPKGGPPNQPQHF.

This clonotype was seen a few times. The chain combines TRBV5-6 with TRBJ2-3, with 13 bases aligning to TRBD2. From germline, CDR1 is SGHDT and CDR2 YYEEEE. The CDR3 consists of 16 residues. V lost 5 bases and J lost 4; bases outside the gene matches: 7. CDR3 coding DNA: TGTGCCAGCAGTTACCGACTAGCGGGAGGTCCAGATACGCAGTATTTT. Its protein is CASSYRLAGGPDTQYF.